The T cell receptor beta chain described here comes from a study of regulatory T cells in long-lasting Graves disease. Study results and caveats: No thyroid tissue was studied; the work used peripheral blood only.

V lost 7 bases to trimming and J lost 3 bases; unmatched junction nucleotides: 6. The CDR3 totals 14 residues. Germline loops: CDR1 MDHEN, CDR2 SYDVKM. Building the TCR beta libraries relied on iRepertoire HTBI primers, and CDR3 regions underwent Arm-PCR. TCRdb re-called the multiplex PCR reads with MiXCR, one entry per CDR3 protein. In the table there are more than 300,000 distinct CDR3 sequences, less than 30% of which are singletons. Time point of the sample: persistent/refractory GD, antithyroid drugs over 5 years with positive TRAb. Construction of the TCR library relied on RNA isolated from PBMCs. This clonotype showed up many times. No antigen is known for it.

This specimen consisted of peripheral blood mononuclear cells (PBMCs), obtained when the disease was refractory, from a patient treated with antithyroid drugs. This sequence joins TRBV28 and TRBJ2-7; 10 bases are shared with TRBD2. The clonotype was recovered from a woman in her forties with Graves disease. The CDR3 protein is CASTFSGRFYEQYF. The DNA for the CDR3 is TGTGCCAGCACCTTTAGCGGGAGGTTCTACGAGCAGTACTTC.